The present T cell receptor (beta chain) was sequenced within a study of OX40 agonist ivuxolimab in advanced cancers. The junction had 4 bases not matched to a gene; V was cut back by 0 bases and J by 2 bases. Germline V CDR1 and CDR2: SGHRS, YFSETQ. This CDR3 has 16 amino acids. This clone was observed once. Sequencing used immunoSEQ multiplex PCR; TCRdb keeps in-frame clones, though not all of them. This sample has tens of thousands of clones, with 85% to 90% found just once. Collection of blood occurred at baseline, at cycle 4 day 1, and at cycle 7 day 1. The source was CD4+ or CD8+ T cells sorted from blood, collected in a trial of the OX40 agonist ivuxolimab. This clonotype was sampled from an adult with an advanced solid tumor such as melanoma, head and neck, liver or kidney cancer. This chain joins TRBV5-1 and TRBJ2-1; 8 bases map to TRBD2. The DNA of the CDR3 is TGCGCCAGCAGCTTGGCCGTTAGCGGGACCTACAATGAGCAGTTCTTC. It codes for CASSLAVSGTYNEQFF. The whole variable domain, filled in from reference TRBV5-1 and TRBJ2-1, reads KAGVTQTPRYLIKTRGQQVTLSCSPISGHRSVSWYQQTPGQGLQFLFEYFSETQRNKGNFPGRFSGRQFSNSRSEMNVSTLELGDSALYLCASSLAVSGTYNEQFFGPGTRLTVL.